Shown below are 14 T cell receptor beta chains from a single sample sequenced in a study of blood T cell repertoires in COVID-19 (dated by TCRdb to 2020 to 2021). Receptor amplification or capture employed the immunoSEQ multiplex PCR assay. TCRdb's version of the immuneACCESS table is confined to in-frame rearrangements and falls short of the full clone set. An unresolved V gene accounts for under half of the shortfall where checked; the remainder is of unknown origin. In all, the sample holds 220,000 or so clones, and roughly 84% of those were seen once. Clones ranked in the top ten supply roughly 6.2% of the sample. Sequences were obtained from PBMCs or T cells enriched from blood (not recorded which). The receptor set was obtained from a woman in her thirties or forties who had recovered from COVID-19.

The V call is TRBV6-6, the J call TRBJ1-5, with 9 bases lining up with TRBD1. The trim removed 5 bases at V and 3 bases at J, leaving 14 bases unmatched. The CDR3 extends over 18 amino acids. CDR1 is MNHNY and CDR2 is SVGAGI in the germline V gene (reference sequence). The CDR3 region has the DNA TGTGCCAGCAGTCAGAGCCTTTTCCGGACAGGGGTCAATCAGCCCCAGCATTTT. This encodes CASSQSLFRTGVNQPQHF.

CDR3 in DNA: TGTGCCAGCAGCCCCCCGGGACAGCGCTCTGGGGCCAACGTCCTGACTTTC. Translating it yields CASSPPGQRSGANVLTF. J is TRBJ2-6 and V is TRBV7-8; TRBD1 aligns across 7 bases. CDR1 is SGHVS, CDR2 FQNEAQ, per germline. The CDR3 runs to 17 residues. V shed 5 bases, J shed 0 bases, and the junction held 7 bases outside the gene matches.

This clone was observed a single time. The V and J genes are TRBV5-4 and TRBJ2-2; the match to TRBD2 covers 8 bases. Germline V CDR1 and CDR2: SGHNT, YYREEE (reference sequence). CDR3 size: 16 residues. V shed 5 bases and J 3 bases; nucleotides not matched to a gene: 9. The CDR3 nucleotides are TGTGCCAGCAGGGCCAGCGGGAGTCCCCACACCGGGGAGCTGTTTTTT. This gives the protein CASRASGSPHTGELFF.

The chain is built from TRBV3-1 (or the pseudogene TRBV3-2) and TRBJ1-1; 8 bases are a match to TRBD1. The CDR3 totals 11 residues. CDR1 is LGHDT and CDR2 is YNNKEL in the germline V gene (reference sequence). The J segment lost 8 bases and the V segment lost 5 bases, leaving 1 base of the junction unmatched. The CDR3 reads CASSDRGEAFF. DNA of the CDR3: TGTGCCAGCAGCGACAGGGGCGAAGCTTTCTTT.

This chain links TRBV24-1 with TRBJ1-4; 7 nucleotides agree with TRBD1. The V gene end was trimmed by 4 bases and the J gene end by 5 bases; junction bases not matched to a gene: 6. CDR3 size: 15 residues. Looked up from germline, CDR1 is KGHDR and CDR2 is SFDVKD. In DNA, the CDR3 is TGTGCCACCAGTGACCGAGGGACAGCAAATGAAAAACTGTTTTTT. It codes for CATSDRGTANEKLFF.

The chain is built from TRBV19 and TRBJ2-2; 12 nucleotides line up with TRBD1. The germline V gene encodes CDR1 LNHDA and CDR2 SQIVND (reference sequence). V gave up 5 bases and J gave up 6 bases; unmatched junction bases: 7. The CDR3 loop spans 16 amino acids. The CDR3 nucleotides read TGTGCCAGTAGTGCGGGACAGGGGGCGGGGGCCGGGGAGCTGTTTTTT. Protein sequence: CASSAGQGAGAGELFF. Based on the CDR3 plus reference TRBV19 and TRBJ2-2, the full variable domain is DGGITQSPKYLFRKEGQNVTLSCEQNLNHDAMYWYRQDPGQGLRLIYYSQIVNDFQKGDIAEGYSVSREKKESFPLTVTSAQKNPTAFYLCASSAGQGAGAGELFFGEGSRLTVL.

The chain couples TRBV6-5 to TRBJ2-2; 8 nucleotides align to TRBD2. The V and J ends lost 8 bases and 3 bases, in that order; junction bases with no gene match: 8. Germline V gene data show CDR1 as MNHEY and CDR2 as SVGAGI. The CDR3 runs to 15 residues. This CDR3 reads CASQGNGRDTGELFF. CDR3 sequence (DNA): TGTGCCAGCCAGGGGAACGGGAGGGACACCGGGGAGCTGTTTTTT.

This chain links TRBV2 with TRBJ1-5; 7 bases agree with TRBD1. CDR1 is SNHLY and CDR2 is FYNNEI in the germline V gene. V dropped 6 bases and J dropped 5; count of bases not matched to a gene: 7. The CDR3 extends over 14 amino acids. Written as DNA, the CDR3 is TGTGCCAGCAGGCGGGACAGTTCGGATCAGCCCCAGCATTTT. It yields the protein CASRRDSSDQPQHF. Combining the CDR3 with reference TRBV2 and TRBJ1-5 gives the whole variable domain EPEVTQTPSHQVTQMGQEVILRCVPISNHLYFYWYRQILGQKVEFLVSFYNNEISEKSEIFDDQFSVERPDGSNFTLKIRSTKLEDSAMYFCASRRDSSDQPQHFGDGTRLSIL.

The chain has TRBV12-3 or TRBV12-4 and TRBJ2-7; the D is unclear. V shed 6 bases and J shed 6 bases, with 12 bases lying between them. CDR3 length: 12 amino acids. CDR3 loop: CASSLSYSEQYV. The CDR3 bases are TGTGCCAGCAGCCTCTCCTACTCCGAGCAGTACGTC.

The rearrangement joins TRBV11-2 to TRBJ2-1, with 8 nucleotides matching TRBD2. With 5 bases clipped from V and 2 bases from J, the junction kept 5 bases outside the gene matches. Germline assignment: CDR1 SGHAT and CDR2 FQNNGV. The CDR3 extends over 15 amino acids. CDR3 sequence reads: CASSPGLEAYNEQFF. CDR3 nucleotides: TGTGCCAGCAGCCCGGGACTAGAAGCCTACAATGAGCAGTTCTTC.

Written as DNA, the CDR3 is TGTGCCAGCTCACCTGAGGTGAACACTGAAGCTTTCTTT. Residues: CASSPEVNTEAFF. The gene calls are TRBV18 and TRBJ1-1; D call uncertain. The CDR3 extends over 13 amino acids. V was shortened by 3 bases and J by 0 bases, with 5 bases between the two germline ends. Germline V gene data show CDR1 as KGHSH and CDR2 as LQKENI.

V and J are TRBV19 and TRBJ1-1; weak D call: TRBD1 (5 bases). From germline, CDR1 is LNHDA and CDR2 SQIVND (reference sequence). V lost 5 bases and J 4 bases, leaving 20 bases between the germline ends. The CDR3 sequence is 16 residues long. The CDR3 is CASSSRGKTPVTEAFF. The CDR3 DNA sequence: TGTGCCAGTAGTTCCCGGGGGAAAACCCCTGTCACTGAAGCTTTCTTT.

DNA of the CDR3: TGTGCCAGCAGCCAGACACAAAGGCAGTTCTTC. As protein: CASSQTQRQFF. The rearrangement links TRBV3-1 (or the pseudogene TRBV3-2) to TRBJ2-1, with D hard to call. From germline, CDR1 is LGHDT and CDR2 YNNKEL (reference sequence). V was trimmed by 3 bases and J by 12 bases, leaving 9 bases between them. This CDR3 spans 11 amino acids.

This clone was seen once. The CDR3 sequence is CASSVVKQGIYEQYF. The DNA for the CDR3 is TGTGCCAGCAGCGTAGTCAAACAGGGGATCTACGAGCAGTACTTC. J is TRBJ2-7 and V is TRBV9; 7 nucleotides line up with TRBD1. The CDR3 runs to 15 residues. From germline, CDR1 is SGDLS and CDR2 YYNGEE. V trimming: 0 bases; J trimming: 3 bases; junction bases outside the gene matches: 6.